These 19 T cell receptor beta chains were sequenced from one sample in a study of T cell responses to AZD1222 COVID-19 vaccine. The repertoire was sequenced with immunoSEQ multiplex PCR; TCRdb's copy has only in-frame clones and lacks some. The sample comprises about 76,000 clones, around 80% of which are singletons, and approximately 30% rests with the top ten. Sequenced material: peripheral blood, taken 28 days after the second dose of the MenACWY control vaccine. The receptor source for this set is an adult who received the MenACWY meningococcal vaccine as a control.

The chain has TRBV6-1 and TRBJ2-1; D gene ambiguous. The germline CDR1 and CDR2 sequences are MNHNS and SASEGT. V was shortened by 2 bases and J by 5 bases, with 16 bases between the two germline ends. CDR3 length: 16 amino acids. CDR3 protein: CASSERADPSHNEQFF. CDR3 DNA sequence: TGTGCCAGCAGTGAAAGGGCAGACCCGAGCCACAATGAGCAGTTCTTC.

The rearrangement links TRBV6-5 to TRBJ1-1, with TRBD1 matching over 9 bases. This CDR3 region has 15 residues. The ends lost 6 bases at V and 1 base at J; junction bases unmatched: 6. Germline CDR1 MNHEY, CDR2 SVGAGI. In nucleotides, the CDR3 is TGTGCCAGCAGCCGGGACAGGGCCAAGAACACTGAAGCTTTCTTT. Its translation: CASSRDRAKNTEAFF.

The chain employs TRBV29-1 and TRBJ2-5; 12 nucleotides line up with TRBD2. Germline CDR1 and CDR2: SQVTM and ANQGSEA. V shed 1 base, J shed 1 base, and the junction held 7 bases outside the gene matches. The CDR3 has 17 residues. The CDR3 nucleotides are TGCAGCGTTGAAGGGGGAGGACTAGCGGGGCGCCAAGAGACCCAGTACTTC. This translates into CSVEGGGLAGRQETQYF.

The V and J genes are TRBV28 and TRBJ2-7; maybe TRBD1 (5 bases). CDR1 and CDR2 (germline): MDHEN, SYDVKM. Trimming removed 6 bases from V and 3 bases from J, with 9 bases in between. This CDR3 is 12 amino acids long. This CDR3 is CASRDINYEQYF. CDR3 DNA sequence: TGTGCCAGCAGGGACATAAACTACGAGCAGTACTTC.

The chain carries TRBV7-2 and TRBJ1-1; 9 bases line up with TRBD1. The germline gives CDR1 SGHTA, CDR2 FQGNSA. The CDR3 runs 14 residues. The V gene end was trimmed by 5 bases and the J gene end by 1 base; junction bases not matched to a gene: 2. CDR3 region: CASSRQGGNTEAFF. For the CDR3, the DNA is TGTGCCAGCAGCAGACAGGGGGGGAACACTGAAGCTTTCTTT.

CDR3 region: CASRTGTGAGANVLTF. In DNA, the CDR3 is TGTGCCAGCAGGACCGGGACAGGGGCTGGGGCCAACGTCCTGACTTTC. The J gene is TRBJ2-6, the V gene TRBV7-9; 10 nucleotides line up with TRBD1. Germline V CDR1 and CDR2: SEHNR, FQNEAQ (reference sequence). The CDR3 runs to 16 residues. V was clipped by 6 bases and J by 2 bases; unmatched bases: 4.

This rearrangement joins TRBV5-4 to TRBJ2-1; a possible D gene is TRBD1 (5 bases). Germline CDR1 and CDR2: SGHNT and YYREEE (reference sequence). CDR3 length: 14 amino acids. V gave up 3 bases and J gave up 9 bases, with 16 bases separating them. CDR3 nucleotides: TGTGCCAGCAGCTCTAAAGGGGATATAGGTGAGCAGTTCTTC. Translating gives CASSSKGDIGEQFF.

This clone was recorded only once. This sequence joins TRBV5-5 and TRBJ2-1, with D possibly matching TRBD1 (6 bases). The CDR3 extends over 14 amino acids. Trimming took off 1 base at V and 6 bases at J, with 11 bases between the two ends. Germline V lookup: CDR1 SGHKS, CDR2 YYEKEE (reference sequence). The CDR3 region has the DNA TGTGCCAGCAGCTTGATCCGGGACACCAATGAGCAGTTCTTC. Protein sequence: CASSLIRDTNEQFF.

This chain uses TRBV11-2 with TRBJ2-1, with TRBD2 identical over 13 bases. J gave up 10 bases and V 4 bases, and 10 bases lay outside the gene matches. This CDR3 region has 16 residues. CDR1 SGHAT and CDR2 FQNNGV come from the germline V gene. In nucleotides, the CDR3 is TGTGCCAGCAGCTCCGGGACTAGCGGGACCCTAGGGGAGCAGTTCTTC. Protein product: CASSSGTSGTLGEQFF.

This clone has a single count. V and J are TRBV5-4 and TRBJ1-1; D uncertain. Germline-derived CDR1 and CDR2 are SGHNT and YYREEE (reference sequence). V gave up 4 bases and J gave up 8 bases, with 15 bases separating them. The CDR3 is 13 residues long. The CDR3 protein is CASSLGPQREAFF. The CDR3 nucleotides are TGTGCCAGCAGCCTCGGGCCACAACGGGAAGCTTTCTTT.

This chain connects TRBV11-1 to TRBJ2-7; possible D gene TRBD2, 5 bases. The germline CDR1 and CDR2 sequences are SGHAT and FQDESV (reference sequence). Deletions cut 5 bases from V and 2 bases from J, with 13 bases between. The CDR3 is made up of 14 amino acids. CDR3 amino acids: CASSPEWGAYEQYF. DNA of the CDR3: TGTGCCAGCAGCCCGGAGTGGGGAGCCTACGAGCAGTACTTC.

V usage is TRBV9 and J usage is TRBJ2-7, with TRBD1 identical over 7 bases. The germline CDR1 and CDR2 sequences are SGDLS and YYNGEE. V lost 0 bases to trimming and J lost 3 bases; unmatched junction nucleotides: 6. The CDR3 totals 15 residues. CDR3 DNA: TGTGCCAGCAGCGTAGGGACAGGTAACCACTACGAGCAGTACTTC. Translating gives CASSVGTGNHYEQYF.

The rearrangement joins TRBV3-1 (or the pseudogene TRBV3-2) to TRBJ1-5; D gene uncertain. V gave up 8 bases and J gave up 2 bases, with 10 bases separating them. CDR1 and CDR2 from the germline V gene are LGHDT and YNNKEL (reference sequence). The CDR3 is 13 residues long. CDR3 bases: TGTGCCAGCTCCATCCGGGGCAATCAGCCCCAGCATTTT. This sequence encodes CASSIRGNQPQHF.

The chain carries TRBV10-3 and TRBJ2-2; D gene ambiguous. Trimming took off 6 bases at V and 1 base at J, with 9 bases between the two ends. This CDR3 comprises 14 residues. The germline gives CDR1 ENHRY, CDR2 SYGVKD. CDR3 in amino acids: CAIRGFENTGELFF. Written as DNA, the CDR3 is TGTGCCATCAGGGGGTTTGAGAACACCGGGGAGCTGTTTTTT.

This clone has a handful of counts. The genes are TRBV5-5 and TRBJ2-7, with TRBD1 identical over 8 bases. The V and J ends lost 4 bases and 0 bases, in that order; junction bases with no gene match: 6. Per the germline V gene, CDR1 is SGHKS and CDR2 is YYEKEE (reference sequence). The CDR3 is made up of 15 amino acids. The CDR3 coding sequence is TGTGCCAGCAGCCCCCGACAGGGGAGCTCCTACGAGCAGTACTTC. Translation gives CASSPRQGSSYEQYF.

The rearrangement links TRBV6-5 to TRBJ2-6, with unresolved D. V shed 5 bases and J shed 2 bases, with 4 bases lying between them. Germline assignment: CDR1 MNHEY and CDR2 SVGAGI. The CDR3 sequence is 13 residues long. CDR3 protein: CASSQTGANVLTF. The CDR3 DNA reads TGTGCCAGCAGTCAGACTGGGGCCAACGTCCTGACTTTC.

The chain's CDR3 is CAWSYTWQETYNSPLHF. The CDR3 DNA follows: TGTGCCTGGAGTTATACTTGGCAGGAGACTTATAATTCACCCCTCCACTTT. The chain couples TRBV30 to TRBJ1-6; the D is unclear. Germline CDR1 is GTSNPN and CDR2 is SVGIG (reference sequence). Between the trimmed V and J ends, which lost 2 bases and 4 bases, there was a span of 18 bases. The CDR3 consists of 17 residues. Variable domain in full (rest from reference TRBV30 and TRBJ1-6): SQTIHQWPATLVQPVGSPLSLECTVEGTSNPNLYWYRQAAGRGLQLLFYSVGIGQISSEVPQNLSASRPQDRQFILSSKKLLLSDSGFYLCAWSYTWQETYNSPLHFGNGTRLTVT.

The chain combines TRBV5-5 with TRBJ1-1; D gene uncertain. The CDR3 has 13 amino acids. Trimming left V 0 bases short and J 7 bases short, with 10 bases between. CDR1 is SGHKS, CDR2 YYEKEE, per germline (reference sequence). The CDR3 coding sequence is TGTGCCAGCAGCTTGGGGGTCATGAGTGAAGCTTTCTTT. Encoded protein: CASSLGVMSEAFF.

The rearrangement joins TRBV7-8 to TRBJ1-6; the D is unclear. CDR1 and CDR2 from the germline V gene are SGHVS and FQNEAQ. This CDR3 region has 16 residues. V was pared by 4 bases and J by 6 bases, with 16 bases between. The CDR3 DNA is TGTGCCAGCAGCTCACTCGCGACTTCTACTAATTCACCCCTCCACTTT. Protein sequence: CASSSLATSTNSPLHF.